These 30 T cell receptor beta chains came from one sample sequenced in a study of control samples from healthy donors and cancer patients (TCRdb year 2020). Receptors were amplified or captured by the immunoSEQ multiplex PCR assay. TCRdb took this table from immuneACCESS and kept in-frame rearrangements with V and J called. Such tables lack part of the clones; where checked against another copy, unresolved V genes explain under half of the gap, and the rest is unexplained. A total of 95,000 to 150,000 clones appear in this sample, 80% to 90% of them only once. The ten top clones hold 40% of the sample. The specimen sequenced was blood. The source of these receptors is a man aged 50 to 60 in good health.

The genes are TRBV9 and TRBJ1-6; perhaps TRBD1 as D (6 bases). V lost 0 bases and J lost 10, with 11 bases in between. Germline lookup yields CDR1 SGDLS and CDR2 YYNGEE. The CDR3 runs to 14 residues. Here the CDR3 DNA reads TGTGCCAGCAGCGTAGCACAGGGAGGATCACCCCTCCACTTT. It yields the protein CASSVAQGGSPLHF.

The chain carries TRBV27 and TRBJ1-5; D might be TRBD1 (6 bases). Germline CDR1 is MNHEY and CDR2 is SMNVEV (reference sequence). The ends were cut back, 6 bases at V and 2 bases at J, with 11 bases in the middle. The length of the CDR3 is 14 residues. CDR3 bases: TGTGCCAGCAGCGGACAGTTGGGCAATCAGCCCCAGCATTTT. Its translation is CASSGQLGNQPQHF.

Here the CDR3 DNA reads TGTGCCAGCTCACAGGGGGCAAAGGTCCGTGAGACCCAGTACTTC. As protein: CASSQGAKVRETQYF. V is TRBV18 and J is TRBJ2-5; 7 bases map to TRBD1. V lost 4 bases to trimming and J lost 5 bases; unmatched junction nucleotides: 10. Germline V lookup: CDR1 KGHSH, CDR2 LQKENI. The CDR3 has 15 residues.

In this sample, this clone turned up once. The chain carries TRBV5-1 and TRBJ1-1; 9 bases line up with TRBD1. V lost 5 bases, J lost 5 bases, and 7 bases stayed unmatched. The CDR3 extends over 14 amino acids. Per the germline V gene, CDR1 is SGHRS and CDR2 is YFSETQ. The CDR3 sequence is CASSSGTGWTEAFF. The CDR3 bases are TGCGCCAGCAGTTCCGGGACAGGGTGGACTGAAGCTTTCTTT.

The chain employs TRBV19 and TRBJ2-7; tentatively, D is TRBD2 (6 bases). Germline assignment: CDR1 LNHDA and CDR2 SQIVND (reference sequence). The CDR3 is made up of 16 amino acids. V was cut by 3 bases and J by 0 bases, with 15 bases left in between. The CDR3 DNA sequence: TGTGCCAGTAGTATCGGTAAGCGGGTTAGCTCCTACGAGCAGTACTTC. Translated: CASSIGKRVSSYEQYF.

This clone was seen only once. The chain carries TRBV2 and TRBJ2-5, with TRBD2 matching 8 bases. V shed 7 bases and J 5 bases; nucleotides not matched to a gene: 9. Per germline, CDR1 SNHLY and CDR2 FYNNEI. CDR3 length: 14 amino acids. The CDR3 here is CASTTQTSVETQYF. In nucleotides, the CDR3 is TGTGCCAGCACCACGCAGACTAGCGTTGAGACCCAGTACTTC.

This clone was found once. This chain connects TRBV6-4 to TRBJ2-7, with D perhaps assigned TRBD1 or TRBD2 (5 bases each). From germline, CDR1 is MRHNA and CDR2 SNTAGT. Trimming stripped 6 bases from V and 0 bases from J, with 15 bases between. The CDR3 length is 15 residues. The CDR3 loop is CASSEGPAPSYEQYF. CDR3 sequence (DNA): TGTGCCAGCAGCGAGGGACCTGCGCCCTCCTACGAGCAGTACTTC.

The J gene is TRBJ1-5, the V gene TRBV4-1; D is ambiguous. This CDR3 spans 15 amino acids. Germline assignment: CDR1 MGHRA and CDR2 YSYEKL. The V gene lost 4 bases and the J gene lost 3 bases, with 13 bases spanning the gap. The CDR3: CASSPRLGNNQPQHF. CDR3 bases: TGCGCCAGCAGCCCTCGCTTGGGGAACAATCAGCCCCAGCATTTT.

The CDR3 DNA sequence: TGTGCCACCAGTGAACCACCGGGCCCAGGAAATACGCAGTATTTT. Translating gives CATSEPPGPGNTQYF. The chain carries TRBV24-1 and TRBJ2-3; D not certain. V was shortened by 4 bases and J by 7 bases, with 17 bases between the two germline ends. The germline V gene encodes CDR1 KGHDR and CDR2 SFDVKD. The CDR3 extends over 15 amino acids.

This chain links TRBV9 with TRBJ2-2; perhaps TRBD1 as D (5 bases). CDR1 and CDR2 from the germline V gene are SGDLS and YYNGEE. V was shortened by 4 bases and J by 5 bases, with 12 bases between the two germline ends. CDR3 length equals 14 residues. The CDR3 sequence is CASSQGAVTGELFF. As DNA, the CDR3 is TGTGCCAGCAGCCAAGGGGCGGTAACCGGGGAGCTGTTTTTT.

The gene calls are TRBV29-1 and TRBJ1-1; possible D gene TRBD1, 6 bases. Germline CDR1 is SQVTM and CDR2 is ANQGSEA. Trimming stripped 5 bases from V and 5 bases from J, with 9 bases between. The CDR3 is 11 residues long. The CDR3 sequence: CSVQGLTEAFF. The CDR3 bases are TGCAGCGTTCAGGGGTTAACTGAAGCTTTCTTT.

CDR3: CASSVRDRGITDTQYF. The CDR3 DNA reads TGCGCCAGCAGCGTACGGGACAGGGGTATCACAGATACGCAGTATTTT. This sequence joins TRBV5-1 and TRBJ2-3; 10 positions match TRBD1. This CDR3 has 16 amino acids. Germline CDR1 SGHRS, CDR2 YFSETQ. Germline trimming cut 4 bases from V and 2 bases from J; bases unmatched to any gene: 7. The full variable domain, rest sourced from reference TRBV5-1 and TRBJ2-3, is KAGVTQTPRYLIKTRGQQVTLSCSPISGHRSVSWYQQTPGQGLQFLFEYFSETQRNKGNFPGRFSGRQFSNSRSEMNVSTLELGDSALYLCASSVRDRGITDTQYFGPGTRLTVL.

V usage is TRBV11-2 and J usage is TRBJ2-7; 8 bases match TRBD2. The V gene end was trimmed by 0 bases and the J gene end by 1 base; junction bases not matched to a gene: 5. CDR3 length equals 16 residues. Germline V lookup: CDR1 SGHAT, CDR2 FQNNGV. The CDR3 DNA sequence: TGTGCCAGCAGCTTAGATAAGGCTAGCGGGTCCTACGAGCAGTACTTC. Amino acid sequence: CASSLDKASGSYEQYF.

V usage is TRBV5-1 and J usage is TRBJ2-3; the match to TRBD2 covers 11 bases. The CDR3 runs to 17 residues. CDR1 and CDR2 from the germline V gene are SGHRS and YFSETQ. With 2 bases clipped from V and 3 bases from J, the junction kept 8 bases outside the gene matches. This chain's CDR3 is CASSFRIAGGQTDTQYF. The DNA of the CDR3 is TGCGCCAGCAGCTTTAGGATAGCGGGGGGGCAGACAGATACGCAGTATTTT.

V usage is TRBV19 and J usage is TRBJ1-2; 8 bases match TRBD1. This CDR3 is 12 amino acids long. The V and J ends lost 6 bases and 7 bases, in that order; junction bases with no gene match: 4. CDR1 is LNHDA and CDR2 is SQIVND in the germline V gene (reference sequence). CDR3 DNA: TGTGCCAGTAGCCCCACAGGGGGTGGCTACACCTTC. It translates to CASSPTGGGYTF.

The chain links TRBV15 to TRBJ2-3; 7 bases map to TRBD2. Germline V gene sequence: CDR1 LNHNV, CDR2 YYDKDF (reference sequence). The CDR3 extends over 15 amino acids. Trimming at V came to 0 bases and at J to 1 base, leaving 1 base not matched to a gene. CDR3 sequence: CATSRDRGGTDTQYF. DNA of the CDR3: TGTGCCACCAGCAGAGATCGGGGGGGCACAGATACGCAGTATTTT.

The CDR3 DNA follows: TGCGCCAGCAGCCCGTCAGGGGGGGGGATGGAGACCCAGTACTTC. Protein sequence: CASSPSGGGMETQYF. The chain has TRBV5-1 and TRBJ2-5; D could derive from TRBD1 or TRBD2 (7 bases each). Trimming shortened V by 4 bases and J by 5 bases, and 18 bases separated the two germline ends. The length of the CDR3 is 15 residues. CDR1 and CDR2 from the germline V gene are SGHRS and YFSETQ.

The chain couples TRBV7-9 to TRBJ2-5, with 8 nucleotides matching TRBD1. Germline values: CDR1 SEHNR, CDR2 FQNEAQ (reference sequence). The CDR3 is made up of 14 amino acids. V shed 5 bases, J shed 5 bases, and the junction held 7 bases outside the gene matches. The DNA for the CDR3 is TGTGCCAGCAGCCACGACAGGGGCTGGGAGACCCAGTACTTC. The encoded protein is CASSHDRGWETQYF.

CDR3 DNA sequence: TGTGCCACCGTCGGTGAAAATGAGCAGTTCTTC. Protein product: CATVGENEQFF. The rearrangement joins TRBV24-1 to TRBJ2-1; D call uncertain. The ends were cut back, 9 bases at V and 7 bases at J, with 9 bases in the middle. CDR3 length: 11 amino acids. CDR1 is KGHDR and CDR2 is SFDVKD in the germline V gene.

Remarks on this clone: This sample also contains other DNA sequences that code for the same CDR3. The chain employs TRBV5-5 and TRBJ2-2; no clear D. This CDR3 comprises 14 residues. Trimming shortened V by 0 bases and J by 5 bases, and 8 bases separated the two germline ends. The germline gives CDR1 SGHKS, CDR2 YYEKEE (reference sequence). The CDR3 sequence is CASSLAWGTGELFF. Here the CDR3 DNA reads TGTGCCAGCAGCTTGGCCTGGGGTACCGGGGAGCTGTTTTTT.

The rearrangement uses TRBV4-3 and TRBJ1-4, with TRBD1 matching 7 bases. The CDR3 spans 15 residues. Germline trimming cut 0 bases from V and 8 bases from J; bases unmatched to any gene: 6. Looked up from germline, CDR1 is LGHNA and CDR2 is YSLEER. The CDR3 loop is CASSQDPGGGEKLFF. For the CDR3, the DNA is TGCGCCAGCAGCCAAGATCCAGGGGGAGGGGAAAAACTGTTTTTT.

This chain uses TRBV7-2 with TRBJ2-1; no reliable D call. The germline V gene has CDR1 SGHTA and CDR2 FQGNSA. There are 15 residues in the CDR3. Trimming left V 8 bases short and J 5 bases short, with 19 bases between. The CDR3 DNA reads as TGTGCCAGCGCCTTCCGGGCCTCAGCCGACAATGAGCAGTTCTTC. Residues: CASAFRASADNEQFF.

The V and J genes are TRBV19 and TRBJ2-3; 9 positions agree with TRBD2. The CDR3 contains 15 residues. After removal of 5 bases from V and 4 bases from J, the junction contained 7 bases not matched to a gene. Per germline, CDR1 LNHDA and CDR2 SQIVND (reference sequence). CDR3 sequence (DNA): TGTGCCAGTAGTCCCAGCGGGGGGATGTCAGATACGCAGTATTTT. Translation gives CASSPSGGMSDTQYF.

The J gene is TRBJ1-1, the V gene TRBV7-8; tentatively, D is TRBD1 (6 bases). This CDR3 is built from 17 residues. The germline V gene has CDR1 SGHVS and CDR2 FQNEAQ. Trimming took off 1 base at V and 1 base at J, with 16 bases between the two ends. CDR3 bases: TGTGCCAGCAGCTTAGTGTTTAGGACAGTCAAGAACACTGAAGCTTTCTTT. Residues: CASSLVFRTVKNTEAFF. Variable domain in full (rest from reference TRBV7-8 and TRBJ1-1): GAGVSQSPRYKVAKRGQDVALRCDPISGHVSLFWYQQALGQGPEFLTYFQNEAQLDKSGLPSDRFFAERPEGSVSTLKIQRTQQEDSAVYLCASSLVFRTVKNTEAFFGQGTRLTVV.

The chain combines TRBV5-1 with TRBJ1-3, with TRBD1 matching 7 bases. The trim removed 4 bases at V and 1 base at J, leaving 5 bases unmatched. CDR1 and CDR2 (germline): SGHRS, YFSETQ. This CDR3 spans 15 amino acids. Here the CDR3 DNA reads TGCGCCAGCAGCGTATCGACAGGGTCTGGAAACACCATATATTTT. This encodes CASSVSTGSGNTIYF.

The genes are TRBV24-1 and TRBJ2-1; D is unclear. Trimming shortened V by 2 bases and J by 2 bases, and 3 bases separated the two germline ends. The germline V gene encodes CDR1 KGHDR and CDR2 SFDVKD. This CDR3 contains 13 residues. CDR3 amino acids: CATSDSAYNEQFF. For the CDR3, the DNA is TGTGCCACCAGTGATTCCGCCTACAATGAGCAGTTCTTC.

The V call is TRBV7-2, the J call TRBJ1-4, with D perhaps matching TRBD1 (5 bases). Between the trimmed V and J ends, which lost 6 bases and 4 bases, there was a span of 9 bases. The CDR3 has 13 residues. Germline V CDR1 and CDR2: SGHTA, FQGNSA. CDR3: CASRRQFNEKLFF. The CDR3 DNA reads TGTGCCAGCAGACGACAGTTTAATGAAAAACTGTTTTTT.

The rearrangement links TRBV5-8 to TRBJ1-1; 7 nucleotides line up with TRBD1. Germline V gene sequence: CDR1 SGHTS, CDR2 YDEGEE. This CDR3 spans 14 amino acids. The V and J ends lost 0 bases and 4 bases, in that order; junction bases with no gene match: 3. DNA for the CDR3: TGTGCCAGCAGCTTGGACAGGGGTTCCACTGAAGCTTTCTTT. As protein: CASSLDRGSTEAFF.

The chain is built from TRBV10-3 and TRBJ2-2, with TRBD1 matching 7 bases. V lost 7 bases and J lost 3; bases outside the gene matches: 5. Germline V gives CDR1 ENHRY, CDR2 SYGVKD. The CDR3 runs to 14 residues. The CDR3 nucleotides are TGTGCCATCACCCCAACAGGGGACACCGGGGAGCTGTTTTTT. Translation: CAITPTGDTGELFF.

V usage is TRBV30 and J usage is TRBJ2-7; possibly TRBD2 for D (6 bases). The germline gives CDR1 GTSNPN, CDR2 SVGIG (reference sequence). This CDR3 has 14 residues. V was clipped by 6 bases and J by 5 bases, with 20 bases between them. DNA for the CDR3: TGTGCCTGCCGTCCCGGGACTTCTCCGGACGAGCAGTACTTC. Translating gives CACRPGTSPDEQYF.